This T cell receptor (beta chain) was captured in a study of T cells in Graves' hyperthyroidism and ophthalmopathy. Exclusion of patients followed from uncontrolled infection, other autoimmune disease, pregnancy or lactation. The CDR3 regions of TCR beta were amplified from RNA transcripts. Initially, a first-round RT-PCR of the TCR CDR3 employed the HTBI primer set. TCRdb re-analysed the multiplex PCR reads in MiXCR, keeping a single row per CDR3 protein. There are roughly 570,000 distinct CDR3 sequences in the sample; roughly 14% occur only once, and around 7.3% lies in the top ten. The sequencing input was blood. This clonotype was sampled from a woman aged 30 to 39 with Graves' hyperthyroidism.

The CDR3 sequence is CSARPGGRTDTQYF. The DNA of the CDR3 is TGCAGTGCTCGCCCAGGGGGGAGGACAGATACGCAGTATTTT. The rearrangement links TRBV20-1 to TRBJ2-3; tentative D call: TRBD1 (7 bases). The germline CDR1 and CDR2 sequences are DFQATT and SNEGSKA (reference sequence). The length of the CDR3 is 14 residues. Trimming cost V 5 bases and J 3 bases, with 15 bases left between them.